The next 16 T cell receptor beta chains were all read from a single sample in a study of CD8+CD57+ T cells in acquired aplastic anemia (dated by TCRdb to the late 2010s). For sequencing, an Illumina HiSeq 2000 was employed. Genomic DNA served as template for TCR beta VDJ combination and CDR3 sequence profiling. TCRdb's own reprocessing of the public reads used fastp at Q25 and MiXCR and kept productive beta chains. For every CDR3 protein sequence, its rows merge into one entry that carries the most common genes and DNA. The sample table contains roughly 80,000 distinct CDR3 sequences; only one count was recorded for about 45% of them. The ten largest clones represent approximately 70% of the sample. Specimen: sorted CD4+, CD8+, or CD8+CD57+ T cells (not recorded which) from PBMCs. The receptor source for this set is a human donor in good health, serving as a control.

This clonotype was detected ten times or more. This chain uses TRBV2 with TRBJ2-5; no firm D call. Germline V lookup: CDR1 SNHLY, CDR2 FYNNEI. V lost 3 bases and J 1 base, leaving 6 bases between the germline ends. This CDR3 comprises 13 residues. The CDR3 sequence is CASSDTAQETQYF. CDR3 coding DNA: TGTGCCAGCAGTGACACAGCCCAAGAGACCCAGTACTTC.

In its sample, this clonotype was seen many times. This chain joins TRBV29-1 and TRBJ1-2; TRBD1 agrees at 7 bases. The CDR3 length is 12 residues. V shed 5 bases, J shed 10 bases, and the junction held 10 bases outside the gene matches. The germline gives CDR1 SQVTM, CDR2 ANQGSEA. The CDR3 nucleotides read TGCAGCGTTCTCCGACAGGGAGGTGACTACACCTTC. The encoded protein is CSVLRQGGDYTF.

The rearrangement uses TRBV10-2 and TRBJ2-7; 11 bases line up with TRBD2. Per germline, CDR1 WSHSY and CDR2 SAAADI. The CDR3 length is 17 residues. Trimming at V came to 4 bases and at J to 0 bases, leaving 8 bases not matched to a gene. Written as DNA, the CDR3 is TGCGCCAGCAGTGGCCCGGGACTAGCGGTACGCTCCTACGAGCAGTACTTC. Its protein product is CASSGPGLAVRSYEQYF.

This clonotype was observed at least ten times. The V gene is TRBV15, the J gene TRBJ2-5; TRBD2 aligns across 13 bases. V shed 5 bases, J shed 6 bases, and the junction held 12 bases outside the gene matches. Germline V gene lookup returns CDR1 LNHNV and CDR2 YYDKDF (reference sequence). The CDR3 has 17 residues. Here the CDR3 DNA reads TGTGCCACCAGCGCCGAGCCAACCGGGACTAGCGGGAAGACCCAGTACTTC. Translation: CATSAEPTGTSGKTQYF.

With regard to this clonotype: Being one base from a much bigger clone, this may be a read error. The chain joins TRBV5-1 to TRBJ2-5; 8 bases align to TRBD1. This CDR3 is built from 15 residues. Germline V gene lookup returns CDR1 SGHRS and CDR2 YFSETQ. V gave up 4 bases and J gave up 4 bases; unmatched junction bases: 9. CDR3 sequence (DNA): TGCGCCAGCAGCCCTACAGGGGGTCATAGAGAGACCCAGTACTTC. It codes for CASSPTGGHRETQYF.

Points on this clonotype: Mismatch with germline at one junction end may stem from a read error. The genes are TRBV5-8 and TRBJ1-1, with D perhaps TRBD1 (5 bases). This CDR3 region has 13 residues. Germline values: CDR1 SGHTS, CDR2 YDEGEE. CDR3 nucleotide sequence: TGTGCCAGCAGCTGGGGCACGAACACTGAAGCTTACTTT. Amino acid sequence: CASSWGTNTEAYF.

This clonotype has just a few counts. The chain joins TRBV4-1 to TRBJ2-1; D remains unclear. V was cut by 1 base and J by 12 bases, with 16 bases left in between. CDR1 and CDR2 from the germline V gene are MGHRA and YSYEKL. This CDR3 is built from 14 residues. The CDR3 spells CASSQVAQAAVQFF. CDR3 DNA: TGCGCCAGCAGCCAAGTCGCTCAGGCGGCGGTGCAGTTCTTC.

This clonotype has just one count. An end of the junction does not agree with germline; a read error may underlie this. The genes are TRBV24-1 and TRBJ2-7; 7 nucleotides agree with TRBD1. Germline V gene data show CDR1 as KGHDR and CDR2 as SFDVKD. CDR3 size: 15 residues. The CDR3 loop is CASSAYPQGSDEQYF. In DNA, the CDR3 is TGTGCCAGCAGTGCCTACCCACAGGGGAGCGACGAGCAGTACTTC.

In its sample, this clonotype was seen many times. The chain combines TRBV7-9 with TRBJ1-1, with D possibly matching TRBD1 (5 bases). CDR3 size: 15 residues. The germline CDR1 and CDR2 sequences are SEHNR and FQNEAQ (reference sequence). V was shortened by 5 bases and J by 4 bases, with 17 bases between the two germline ends. This CDR3 reads CASSPRRAQGTEAFF. The CDR3 DNA reads TGTGCCAGCAGCCCCCGGCGGGCCCAGGGCACTGAAGCTTTCTTT.

V is TRBV7-6 and J is TRBJ2-7; 12 bases map to TRBD2. Judging by the DNA end, TRBJ2-5 fits better; the J call may be wrong. There are 17 residues in the CDR3. Germline CDR1 SGHVS, CDR2 FNYEAQ. CDR3 DNA: TGTGCCAGCAGCTTGGCTAGCGGGGGGGCCTTCATGGAGACCCAGTACTTC. This encodes CASSLASGGAFMETQYF.

CDR3 region: CASSSGPGTQYF. Here the CDR3 DNA reads TGTGCCAGCAGCTCAGGCCCCGGTACGCAGTATTTT. The chain uses TRBV7-9 and TRBJ2-3; no clear D. This CDR3 spans 12 amino acids. Looked up from germline, CDR1 is SEHNR and CDR2 is FQNEAQ (reference sequence). V was trimmed by 4 bases and J by 8 bases, leaving 10 bases between them. Filled out from reference TRBV7-9 and TRBJ2-3, the complete variable domain reads DTGVSQNPRHKITKRGQNVTFRCDPISEHNRLYWYRQTLGQGPEFLTYFQNEAQLEKSRLLSDRFSAERPKGSFSTLEIQRTEQGDSAMYLCASSSGPGTQYFGPGTRLTVL.

V usage is TRBV6-5 and J usage is TRBJ1-5; no reliable D call. The V and J ends lost 3 bases and 9 bases respectively, with 12 bases between them. CDR3 length: 13 amino acids. The V gene's germline CDR1 is MNHEY and CDR2 SVGAGI. CDR3 in DNA: TGTGCCAGCAGTTATAACGCTATGGGGCCCCAGCATTTT. It codes for CASSYNAMGPQHF.

This clonotype was seen at least ten times. The genes are TRBV9 and TRBJ1-6, with D possibly matching TRBD1 (5 bases). There are 15 residues in the CDR3. Deletions cut 0 bases from V and 10 bases from J, with 14 bases between. Germline CDR1 SGDLS, CDR2 YYNGEE. CDR3 residues: CASSVGQGANSPLHF. CDR3 nucleotide sequence: TGTGCCAGCAGCGTAGGTCAAGGGGCTAACTCACCCCTCCACTTT.

This clonotype appeared many times. The chain has TRBV13 and TRBJ2-7; perhaps TRBD1 as D (6 bases). The ends were cut back, 5 bases at V and 5 bases at J, with 16 bases in the middle. Germline V gene sequence: CDR1 PRHDT, CDR2 FYEKMQ (reference sequence). This CDR3 region has 14 residues. CDR3: CASSIRTELHEQYF. DNA of the CDR3: TGTGCCAGCAGCATCAGGACAGAACTCCACGAGCAGTACTTC.

This clonotype was detected only a few times. The chain is built from TRBV11-3 and TRBJ2-1; 8 bases are a match to TRBD1. The trim removed 5 bases at V and 7 bases at J, leaving 7 bases unmatched. This CDR3 spans 14 amino acids. Germline V CDR1 and CDR2: SGHNT, YENEEA. CDR3 nucleotide sequence: TGTGCCAGCAGCCCGCACAGGGGGTATAATGAGCAGTTCTTC. The encoded protein is CASSPHRGYNEQFF.

V usage is TRBV7-2 and J usage is TRBJ2-7; TRBD2 agrees at 8 bases. The J segment lost 3 bases and the V segment lost 5 bases, leaving 6 bases of the junction unmatched. The CDR3 loop spans 14 amino acids. Germline V gene sequence: CDR1 SGHTA, CDR2 FQGNSA. The CDR3, as DNA: TGTGCCAGCAGCGCGGGACTAGACTTCTACGAGCAGTACTTC. It yields the protein CASSAGLDFYEQYF.